This T cell receptor beta chain was retrieved from a study of T cell repertoires in cytomegalovirus infection. Across the study: An indication of both CMV infection and matching HLA type came from public TCR beta signatures.

TCRdb used MiXCR to reprocess the reads, holding one entry per CDR3 protein. The sample shows approximately 490,000 distinct CDR3 sequences, around 11% of them seen only once. General observations from the study: Summed public TCR beta family frequency identified CMV carriers bearing the relevant HLA. CMV-specific TCR beta clonotypes restricted by HLA-C were the ones dominating the ex vivo response.

Note on this clonotype: Its antigen is not known. A read error may account for a junction end that differs from germline.

The CDR3 has 14 residues. Germline V gene lookup returns CDR1 MGHRA and CDR2 YSYEKL. V gene TRBV4-1 combines with J gene TRBJ2-5; weak D call: TRBD1 (6 bases). The TCR sequence derives from a human donor in good health (CMV status not recorded). Some clones in this sample may be carry-over from other donors' samples. Sequences were obtained from PBMCs. In DNA, the CDR3 is TGTGCCAGCAGCCAGGTCGGACAGAGAGAGACCCAGTACTTC. Translated: CASSQVGQRETQYF.